Shown below are 27 T cell receptor beta chains from a single sample sequenced in a study of vaccination effects on CD4 cells after COVID-19. TCRdb's table, derived via immunoSEQ multiplex PCR, lists solely in-frame clones and lacks some. The table includes more than 35,000 clones, approximately 70% detected once. Their antigen targets remain unknown. Following 10 days of culture, CD4+ T cells were isolated. Each participant was given two doses of one vaccine (BNT162b2 or mRNA-1273). Here the sequenced sample was CD4+ T cells from PBMCs cultured without peptide, taken after COVID-19 vaccination. These receptors all come from a human donor who received a COVID-19 vaccine.

This clone was seen more than once but under ten times. The chain recombines TRBV2 with TRBJ2-7; 14 nucleotides line up with TRBD2. There are 17 residues in the CDR3. V lost 8 bases and J lost 4; bases outside the gene matches: 13. Per the germline V gene, CDR1 is SNHLY and CDR2 is FYNNEI. DNA of the CDR3: TGTGCCAGCGGAGCGGGACTAGCGGGAGTAAGCCGGTACGAGCAGTACTTC. It encodes CASGAGLAGVSRYEQYF.

This chain's CDR3 is CASSFDSNQPQHF. Written as DNA, the CDR3 is TGTGCCAGCAGTTTTGATAGCAATCAGCCCCAGCATTTT. This chain joins TRBV12-3 or TRBV12-4 and TRBJ1-5; D gene unclear. CDR3 size: 13 residues. The ends were cut back, 3 bases at V and 0 bases at J, with 3 bases in the middle.

The chain combines TRBV5-1 with TRBJ2-7; D remains ambiguous. V lost 0 bases, J lost 3 bases, and 7 bases lay in between. Germline assignment: CDR1 SGHRS and CDR2 YFSETQ. The CDR3 is made up of 13 amino acids. The CDR3 sequence is CASSLGRNYEQYF. In DNA form, the CDR3 reads TGCGCCAGCAGCTTGGGTCGGAACTACGAGCAGTACTTC.

CDR3 DNA sequence: TGTGCCAGCAGCTTATCCACTAGCTTAGAGACCCAGTACTTC. Protein: CASSLSTSLETQYF. The V call is TRBV7-8, the J call TRBJ2-5; possible D gene TRBD2, 6 bases. CDR1 and CDR2 (germline): SGHVS, FQNEAQ. V lost 2 bases and J lost 4, with 11 bases in between. The CDR3 runs to 14 residues.

The gene calls are TRBV6-5 and TRBJ1-6, with no clear D. This CDR3 is built from 14 residues. V lost 6 bases and J 7 bases, leaving 13 bases between the germline ends. The germline V gene encodes CDR1 MNHEY and CDR2 SVGAGI. The CDR3 region has the DNA TGTGCCAGCAGGCGGACTTCGACGAATTCACCCCTCCACTTT. Protein sequence: CASRRTSTNSPLHF.

This clone showed up just a few times. The genes are TRBV3-1 (or the pseudogene TRBV3-2) and TRBJ2-7; D unresolved. Per germline, CDR1 LGHDT and CDR2 YNNKEL (reference sequence). The CDR3 is made up of 15 amino acids. Between the trimmed V and J ends, which lost 0 bases and 3 bases, there was a span of 12 bases. DNA of the CDR3: TGTGCCAGCAGCCAAGATAGTGGTTTCGGCTACGAGCAGTACTTC. Its protein product is CASSQDSGFGYEQYF.

The chain joins TRBV7-9 to TRBJ1-2, with 9 bases fitting TRBD1. CDR1 and CDR2 from the germline V gene are SEHNR and FQNEAQ (reference sequence). The J segment lost 8 bases and the V segment lost 2 bases, leaving 9 bases of the junction unmatched. The CDR3 has 15 amino acids. CDR3: CASSLPGTGNGGYTF. The CDR3 coding sequence is TGTGCCAGCAGCTTACCCGGGACAGGGAACGGGGGCTACACCTTC.

This clone was observed a single time. The CDR3 coding sequence is TGTGCCAGCAGTTCTCGACGGTCCACCATATATTTT. Translation gives CASSSRRSTIYF. The chain carries TRBV12-3 or TRBV12-4 and TRBJ1-3; D gene uncertain. CDR3 length equals 12 residues. Trimming left V 4 bases short and J 9 bases short, with 10 bases between.

The chain uses TRBV28 and TRBJ1-2, with unresolved D. The V end lost 11 bases, the J end lost 4 bases, and 14 bases lay between the germline ends. In germline, CDR1 is MDHEN, CDR2 SYDVKM. This CDR3 spans 12 amino acids. The CDR3, as DNA: TGTGCCGCCGGAGCCAGGACCTATGGCTACACCTTC. It yields the protein CAAGARTYGYTF.

This sequence joins TRBV20-1 and TRBJ2-1, with D possibly called TRBD1 or TRBD2 (5 bases each). Germline V lookup: CDR1 DFQATT, CDR2 SNEGSKA (reference sequence). CDR3 length: 12 amino acids. Trimming cost V 3 bases and J 9 bases, with 12 bases left between them. The chain's CDR3 is CSASGGAGEQFF. CDR3 in DNA: TGCAGTGCTAGTGGTGGGGCGGGTGAGCAGTTCTTC.

The rearrangement links TRBV5-1 to TRBJ1-3; D is unclear. Per the germline V gene, CDR1 is SGHRS and CDR2 is YFSETQ. Trimming stripped 0 bases from V and 2 bases from J, with 9 bases between. This CDR3 is 15 amino acids long. The CDR3 DNA is TGCGCCAGCAGCTTGGCCGGGGATCCTGGAAACACCATATATTTT. Translating gives CASSLAGDPGNTIYF.

The rearrangement links TRBV6-5 to TRBJ2-1; D gene ambiguous. Trimming pared 0 bases from V and 14 bases from J, leaving 17 bases between. CDR3 length equals 14 residues. From germline, CDR1 is MNHEY and CDR2 SVGAGI. The CDR3 DNA reads TGTGCCAGCAGTTACTCGTATATCGGCCCATGGGAGTTCTTC. It specifies CASSYSYIGPWEFF.

The sample holds many counts of this clone. This chain connects TRBV27 to TRBJ1-3; maybe TRBD1 (6 bases). Germline assignment: CDR1 MNHEY and CDR2 SMNVEV (reference sequence). Between the trimmed V and J ends, which lost 6 bases and 5 bases, there was a span of 23 bases. The CDR3 totals 17 residues. The CDR3 DNA is TGTGCCAGCAGCCGGAAGTGGGGGGGGCAATCCAGAAACACCATATATTTT. Its translation: CASSRKWGGQSRNTIYF.

The gene calls are TRBV6-1 and TRBJ1-1; 8 bases are a match to TRBD1. Trimming at V came to 0 bases and at J to 5 bases, leaving 5 bases not matched to a gene. CDR3 length: 15 residues. Germline V lookup: CDR1 MNHNS, CDR2 SASEGT. CDR3 residues: CASSEAPQGETEAFF. CDR3 DNA: TGTGCCAGCAGTGAAGCGCCACAGGGGGAAACTGAAGCTTTCTTT.

The CDR3 coding sequence is TGTGCCATCACCCCATCCAGACTAGCGGGCTCCTACAATGAGCAGTTCTTC. Its protein product is CAITPSRLAGSYNEQFF. The chain is built from TRBV10-3 and TRBJ2-1; 10 nucleotides match TRBD2. CDR1 is ENHRY and CDR2 is SYGVKD in the germline V gene. Trimming removed 7 bases from V and 0 bases from J; junction bases left unmatched: 9. The CDR3 covers 17 residues.

The chain is built from TRBV6-1 and TRBJ2-7, with D perhaps being TRBD1 or TRBD2 (5 bases each). The CDR3 has 15 amino acids. Germline CDR1 and CDR2: MNHNS and SASEGT. V gave up 2 bases and J gave up 3 bases, with 14 bases separating them. The CDR3 DNA follows: TGTGCCAGCAGTGAATCTAAGGGACCCTTCTACGAGCAGTACTTC. Protein product: CASSESKGPFYEQYF.

This chain connects TRBV19 to TRBJ1-5, with a tentative D call TRBD1 (6 bases). The CDR3 runs 16 residues. Germline V lookup: CDR1 LNHDA, CDR2 SQIVND (reference sequence). Trimming pared 4 bases from V and 3 bases from J, leaving 16 bases between. In nucleotides, the CDR3 is TGTGCCAGTAGTACAGAAACAGGGAGGCCCAATCAGCCCCAGCATTTT. The encoded protein is CASSTETGRPNQPQHF.

A single count supports this clone. V usage is TRBV4-1 and J usage is TRBJ1-5; D gene unclear. V shed 0 bases and J shed 4 bases, with 10 bases lying between them. CDR3 size: 15 residues. CDR1 and CDR2 from the germline V gene are MGHRA and YSYEKL. CDR3 nucleotide sequence: TGCGCCAGCAGCCAAGATGGCCAGTCTAATCAGCCCCAGCATTTT. This encodes CASSQDGQSNQPQHF.

The chain employs TRBV7-9 and TRBJ2-2; D may be TRBD1 (5 bases). Trimming removed 1 base from V and 4 bases from J, with 10 bases in between. Germline loops: CDR1 SEHNR, CDR2 FQNEAQ (reference sequence). The CDR3 covers 15 residues. The CDR3 DNA follows: TGTGCCAGCAGCTTAGGGGGCAGCGTCACCGGGGAGCTGTTTTTT. Residues: CASSLGGSVTGELFF.

The J gene is TRBJ2-3, the V gene TRBV5-1; maybe TRBD2 (5 bases). CDR3 size: 15 residues. V gave up 0 bases and J gave up 5 bases, with 13 bases separating them. Germline CDR1 and CDR2: SGHRS and YFSETQ. CDR3 protein: CASSLDEGNKDTQYF. The CDR3 DNA is TGCGCCAGCAGCTTGGATGAGGGAAACAAAGATACGCAGTATTTT.

This clone was picked up a small number of times. This chain joins TRBV14 and TRBJ2-7; 7 nucleotides agree with TRBD1. This CDR3 contains 14 residues. V lost 4 bases and J lost 1; bases outside the gene matches: 4. CDR1 SGHDN and CDR2 FVKESK come from the germline V gene. The CDR3 sequence: CASSRYRGSYEQYF. In DNA form, the CDR3 reads TGTGCCAGCAGCCGCTACAGGGGTTCCTACGAGCAGTACTTC. The variable domain in full, completed from reference TRBV14 and TRBJ2-7, reads EAGVTQFPSHSVIEKGQTVTLRCDPISGHDNLYWYRRVMGKEIKFLLHFVKESKQDESGMPNNRFLAERTGGTYSTLKVQPAELEDSGVYFCASSRYRGSYEQYFGPGTRLTVT.

This sequence joins TRBV11-2 and TRBJ2-7; 7 nucleotides match TRBD1. In germline, CDR1 is SGHAT, CDR2 FQNNGV. The J segment lost 4 bases and the V segment lost 2 bases, leaving 8 bases of the junction unmatched. The CDR3 has 15 residues. CDR3 protein: CASSLNPGGVYEQYF. DNA of the CDR3: TGTGCCAGCAGCTTAAACCCAGGGGGAGTATACGAGCAGTACTTC.

The chain employs TRBV7-8 and TRBJ1-5; TRBD1 matches 9 bases. Germline V gene data show CDR1 as SGHVS and CDR2 as FQNEAQ. The CDR3 contains 15 residues. The V segment lost 5 bases and the J segment 3 bases; nucleotides outside the gene matches: 5. The CDR3, as DNA: TGTGCCAGCAGCCAGGGGACAGGGTACAATCAGCCCCAGCATTTT. Encoded protein: CASSQGTGYNQPQHF. Looking up the rest from reference TRBV7-8 and TRBJ1-5 gives the full variable domain: GAGVSQSPRYKVAKRGQDVALRCDPISGHVSLFWYQQALGQGPEFLTYFQNEAQLDKSGLPSDRFFAERPEGSVSTLKIQRTQQEDSAVYLCASSQGTGYNQPQHFGDGTRLSIL.

The rearrangement joins TRBV18 to TRBJ2-1; TRBD1 aligns across 7 bases. Germline lookup yields CDR1 KGHSH and CDR2 LQKENI. With V trimmed by 3 bases and J by 10 bases, 9 bases remained unmatched. The CDR3 is 14 residues long. CDR3 region: CASSPRQGFNEQFF. The CDR3 DNA reads TGTGCCAGCTCACCCCGACAGGGCTTTAACGAGCAGTTCTTC.

This chain links TRBV6-1 with TRBJ2-5; 7 nucleotides align to TRBD1. The ends lost 2 bases at V and 4 bases at J; junction bases unmatched: 10. Germline CDR1 and CDR2: MNHNS and SASEGT. The CDR3 is 16 amino acids. The CDR3 DNA is TGTGCCAGCAGTGAAAGGGGGCAACAGGGCCGAGAGACCCAGTACTTC. This gives the protein CASSERGQQGRETQYF.

V gene TRBV20-1 combines with J gene TRBJ2-1; the D gene is possibly TRBD2 (5 bases). The CDR3 consists of 11 residues. Germline loops: CDR1 DFQATT, CDR2 SNEGSKA (reference sequence). The germline V and J ends were trimmed by 3 bases and 6 bases, with 6 bases remaining between them. This CDR3 is CSARDFNEQFF. CDR3 sequence (DNA): TGCAGTGCTAGGGACTTCAATGAGCAGTTCTTC.

The chain has TRBV6-5 and TRBJ2-7; weak D call: TRBD2 (6 bases). The V gene's germline CDR1 is MNHEY and CDR2 SVGAGI. CDR3 length equals 15 residues. V was trimmed by 2 bases and J by 4 bases, leaving 15 bases between them. CDR3 loop: CASSYGTPRTYEQYF. The CDR3 nucleotides read TGTGCCAGCAGTTACGGGACTCCAAGAACATACGAGCAGTACTTC.